These T cell receptor beta chains were read from a single sample in a study of T-cell reconstitution after alpha-beta-depleted transplantation in children. TCRdb re-derived calls from the PCR reads in MiXCR, one entry per CDR3 protein. The sample lists some 640,000 distinct CDR3 sequences, approximately 15% occurring once. The specimen was PBMCs from the stem cell graft donor, collected from the stem cell graft. The origin of the receptors is a human donor who donated a stem cell graft to a child with acute myeloid leukemia. CDR3s include the opening cysteine and the closing phenylalanine or tryptophan. The order of the fields is D gene, V gene, clone size, J gene, CDR3 protein, CDR3 DNA. A D gene is named only where the DNA matches it firmly. The listing skips clone size in some rows; elsewhere it reads once, few, many or a size class.

D gene: TRBD1; V gene: TRBV12-3/TRBV12-4; clone size: many; J gene: TRBJ1-5; CDR3 protein: CASRTGAVNQPQHF; CDR3 DNA: TGTGCCAGCAGGACAGGGGCGGTGAATCAGCCCCAGCATTTT
D gene: TRBD2; V gene: TRBV7-9; clone size: .; J gene: TRBJ2-1; CDR3 protein: CASSPMVAGSEQFF; CDR3 DNA: TGTGCCAGCAGCCCAATGGTAGCGGGGAGTGAGCAGTTCTTC
D gene: TRBD1; V gene: TRBV4-2; clone size: .; J gene: TRBJ2-4; CDR3 protein: CASSQSGGTGVFGKNIQYF; CDR3 DNA: TGTGCCAGCAGCCAATCCGGCGGGACAGGGGTTTTTGGCAAAAACATTCAGTACTTC
D gene: TRBD1; V gene: TRBV7-9; clone size: few; J gene: TRBJ1-6; CDR3 protein: CASSPRGTGGNSPLHF; CDR3 DNA: TGTGCCAGCAGCCCGCGGGGGACAGGGGGGAATTCACCCCTCCACTTT
D gene: .; V gene: TRBV20-1; clone size: many; J gene: TRBJ2-7; CDR3 protein: CSARVTGGTSYEQYF; CDR3 DNA: TGCAGTGCTAGAGTTACCGGGGGAACTTCCTACGAGCAGTACTTC
D gene: .; V gene: TRBV18; clone size: few; J gene: TRBJ1-2; CDR3 protein: CASSPTPSRGYTF; CDR3 DNA: TGTGCCAGCTCACCAACCCCCTCGAGGGGCTACACCTTC
D gene: TRBD2; V gene: TRBV5-1; clone size: .; J gene: TRBJ2-3; CDR3 protein: CASSKERGGPDTQYF; CDR3 DNA: TGCGCCAGCAGCAAGGAGCGGGGGGGCCCAGATACGCAGTATTTT
D gene: .; V gene: TRBV12-3/TRBV12-4; clone size: few; J gene: TRBJ2-3; CDR3 protein: CASTWGDTQYF; CDR3 DNA: TGTGCCAGCACCTGGGGGGATACGCAGTATTTT
D gene: TRBD1; V gene: TRBV5-1; clone size: .; J gene: TRBJ1-2; CDR3 protein: CASSSRQGEHYGYTF; CDR3 DNA: TGCGCCAGCAGCTCTAGACAGGGAGAGCACTATGGCTACACCTTC
D gene: TRBD2; V gene: TRBV12-3/TRBV12-4; clone size: .; J gene: TRBJ2-5; CDR3 protein: CASTTFSGVGSLETQYF; CDR3 DNA: TGTGCCAGCACCACCTTCAGCGGGGTTGGCAGTTTAGAGACCCAGTACTTC
D gene: TRBD1; V gene: TRBV29-1; clone size: many; J gene: TRBJ2-1; CDR3 protein: CSVESGDRVDEQFF; CDR3 DNA: TGCAGCGTTGAATCGGGGGACAGGGTTGATGAGCAGTTCTTC
D gene: .; V gene: TRBV14; clone size: .; J gene: TRBJ2-1; CDR3 protein: CASSLLGTYYNEQFF; CDR3 DNA: TGTGCCAGCAGCCTCCTGGGAACCTACTACAATGAGCAGTTCTTC
D gene: TRBD1; V gene: TRBV5-1; clone size: few; J gene: TRBJ1-1; CDR3 protein: CASSLGQGGSTEAFF; CDR3 DNA: TGCGCCAGCAGCTTGGGACAGGGGGGCAGCACTGAAGCTTTCTTT
D gene: TRBD1; V gene: TRBV20-1; clone size: few; J gene: TRBJ1-2; CDR3 protein: CSARDRVDGYTF; CDR3 DNA: TGCAGTGCTCGGGACAGGGTGGATGGCTACACCTTC
D gene: .; V gene: TRBV7-2; clone size: many; J gene: TRBJ1-1; CDR3 protein: CASSFHQANTEAFF; CDR3 DNA: TGTGCCAGCAGCTTTCATCAGGCGAACACTGAAGCTTTCTTT
D gene: TRBD2; V gene: TRBV20-1; clone size: .; J gene: TRBJ2-1; CDR3 protein: CSARDAGTSGGIRKSSYNEQFF; CDR3 DNA: TGCAGTGCTAGAGATGCAGGGACTAGCGGGGGGATCCGCAAAAGCTCCTACAATGAGCAGTTCTTC
D gene: TRBD1; V gene: TRBV24-1; clone size: .; J gene: TRBJ2-1; CDR3 protein: CATSDLGTGVYEQFF; CDR3 DNA: TGTGCCACCAGTGATTTGGGGACAGGGGTTTATGAGCAGTTCTTC
D gene: .; V gene: TRBV12-3/TRBV12-4; clone size: few; J gene: TRBJ2-2; CDR3 protein: CASSLRSEELFF; CDR3 DNA: TGTGCCAGCAGCCTAAGGTCCGAAGAGCTGTTTTTT
D gene: TRBD2; V gene: TRBV15; clone size: .; J gene: TRBJ2-6; CDR3 protein: CATSPGGFDSVGLSGANVLTF; CDR3 DNA: TGTGCCACCAGCCCCGGGGGGTTCGATTCGGTCGGGCTCTCTGGGGCCAACGTCCTGACTTTC
D gene: .; V gene: TRBV5-6; clone size: few; J gene: TRBJ1-6; CDR3 protein: CASSWGAMGDSPLHF; CDR3 DNA: TGTGCCAGCAGCTGGGGGGCGATGGGGGATTCACCCCTCCACTTT
D gene: .; V gene: TRBV15; clone size: many; J gene: TRBJ1-5; CDR3 protein: CATSRVGQPQHF; CDR3 DNA: TGTGCCACCAGCAGAGTAGGTCAGCCCCAGCATTTT
D gene: TRBD2; V gene: TRBV29-1; clone size: many; J gene: TRBJ2-5; CDR3 protein: CSGEAGKTQYF; CDR3 DNA: TGCAGCGGCGAAGCGGGAAAGACCCAGTACTTC
D gene: TRBD2; V gene: TRBV20-1; clone size: few; J gene: TRBJ2-1; CDR3 protein: CSASPLAAGGRYNEQFF; CDR3 DNA: TGCAGTGCCTCACCCCTGGCGGCGGGGGGGCGCTACAATGAGCAGTTCTTC
D gene: .; V gene: TRBV12-3/TRBV12-4; clone size: .; J gene: TRBJ1-6; CDR3 protein: CASSLAGIVNEGNSPLHF; CDR3 DNA: TGTGCCAGCAGTTTAGCGGGGATCGTAAATGAGGGGAATTCACCCCTCCACTTT
D gene: TRBD1; V gene: TRBV20-1; clone size: many; J gene: TRBJ1-5; CDR3 protein: CSASGTAYQPQHF; CDR3 DNA: TGCAGTGCATCCGGGACAGCATATCAGCCCCAGCATTTT
D gene: .; V gene: TRBV24-1; clone size: .; J gene: TRBJ1-2; CDR3 protein: CATSDGAWGYGYTF; CDR3 DNA: TGTGCCACCAGTGATGGGGCCTGGGGCTATGGCTACACCTTC
D gene: .; V gene: TRBV20-1; clone size: .; J gene: TRBJ1-5; CDR3 protein: CSARAPEGSIATNQPQHF; CDR3 DNA: TGCAGTGCTAGAGCCCCTGAGGGTTCCATCGCGACAAATCAGCCCCAGCATTTT
D gene: TRBD1; V gene: TRBV14; clone size: .; J gene: TRBJ1-2; CDR3 protein: CASSPRTGATNGYTF; CDR3 DNA: TGTGCCAGCAGCCCCCGGACAGGAGCTACGAATGGCTACACCTTC
D gene: .; V gene: TRBV12-3/TRBV12-4; clone size: .; J gene: TRBJ1-5; CDR3 protein: CASSLADTRYSNQPQHF; CDR3 DNA: TGTGCCAGCAGTTTGGCGGACACCCGATATAGCAATCAGCCCCAGCATTTT
D gene: .; V gene: TRBV18; clone size: many; J gene: TRBJ2-7; CDR3 protein: CASSPAYEQYF; CDR3 DNA: TGTGCCAGCAGCCCCGCCTACGAGCAGTACTTC
D gene: .; V gene: TRBV7-6; clone size: .; J gene: TRBJ1-2; CDR3 protein: CASSRGGGGDDGYTF; CDR3 DNA: TGTGCCAGCAGCCGAGGGGGGGGAGGGGACGATGGCTACACCTTC
D gene: .; V gene: TRBV20-1; clone size: many; J gene: TRBJ2-5; CDR3 protein: CSAPTDPQETQYF; CDR3 DNA: TGCAGTGCTCCGACAGACCCACAAGAGACCCAGTACTTC
D gene: TRBD1; V gene: TRBV7-9; clone size: .; J gene: TRBJ2-6; CDR3 protein: CAIPHRGLDAGANVLTF; CDR3 DNA: TGTGCCATCCCGCACAGGGGGCTTGATGCTGGGGCCAACGTCCTGACTTTC